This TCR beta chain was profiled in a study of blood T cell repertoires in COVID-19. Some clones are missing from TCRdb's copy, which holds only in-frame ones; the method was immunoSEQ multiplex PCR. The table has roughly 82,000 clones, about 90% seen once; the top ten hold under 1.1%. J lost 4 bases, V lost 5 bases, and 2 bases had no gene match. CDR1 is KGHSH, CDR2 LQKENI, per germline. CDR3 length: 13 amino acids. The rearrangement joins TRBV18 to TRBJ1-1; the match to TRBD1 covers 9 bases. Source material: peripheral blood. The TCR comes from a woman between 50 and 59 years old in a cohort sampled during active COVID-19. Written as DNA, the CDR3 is TGTGCCAGCTCAGGGGACAGGGCCACTGAAGCTTTCTTT. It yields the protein CASSGDRATEAFF.